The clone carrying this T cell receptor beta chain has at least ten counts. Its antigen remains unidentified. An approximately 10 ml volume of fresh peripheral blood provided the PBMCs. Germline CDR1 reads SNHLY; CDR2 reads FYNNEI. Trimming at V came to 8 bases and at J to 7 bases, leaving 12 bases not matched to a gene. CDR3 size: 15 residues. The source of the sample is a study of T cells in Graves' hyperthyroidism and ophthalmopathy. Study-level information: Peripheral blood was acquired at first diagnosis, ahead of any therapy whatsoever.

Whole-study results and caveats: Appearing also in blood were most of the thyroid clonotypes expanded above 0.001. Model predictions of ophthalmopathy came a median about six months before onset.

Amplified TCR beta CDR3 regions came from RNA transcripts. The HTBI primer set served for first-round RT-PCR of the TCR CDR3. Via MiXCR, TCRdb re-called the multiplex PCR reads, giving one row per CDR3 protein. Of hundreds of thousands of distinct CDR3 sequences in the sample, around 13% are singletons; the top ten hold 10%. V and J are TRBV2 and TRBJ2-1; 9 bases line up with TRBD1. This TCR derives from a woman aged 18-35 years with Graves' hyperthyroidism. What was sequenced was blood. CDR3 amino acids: CASSTAGQGPNEQFF. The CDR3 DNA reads TGTGCCAGCTCAACGGCGGGACAGGGCCCTAATGAGCAGTTCTTC.